What follows describes a single TCR beta chain. Only in-frame clones appear in the TCRdb table, and some are missing; sequencing was by immunoSEQ multiplex PCR. The sample has 90,000 to 140,000 clones, roughly four fifths seen once. CDR3 length: 15 residues. The germline V gene encodes CDR1 LGHNA and CDR2 YSLEER. Trimming took 4 bases from V and 4 from J, leaving 13 bases between them. The data belong to a study of control samples from healthy donors and cancer patients. The chain combines TRBV4-3 with TRBJ1-4, with D unclear. This receptor was obtained from a woman between 50 and 59 years old in good health. The sequenced sample consisted of blood. CDR3 nucleotides: TGCGCCAGCAGCCGTTACCGGGCCGATAATGAAAAACTGTTTTTT. Translated, it gives CASSRYRADNEKLFF.